What follows describes a single T cell receptor beta chain. What it binds is not known. Sequencing was performed with immunoSEQ multiplex PCR; in TCRdb, only in-frame clones are kept and a portion is missing. There are around 1,900,000 clones in the sample; around 95% occur only once, and approximately 1.6% lies in the top ten. This specimen belongs to a study of shared clonotypes between healthy human individuals. Study findings and constraints: Across a handful of donors, naive CD4 shared around 5%, naive CD8 over 3%, memory CD4 roughly 2.2%, memory CD8 over 0.3%. The represented genetic and exposure-history diversity was limited by the small number of donors.

CDR3 length: 14 amino acids. Germline CDR1 reads SGHAT; CDR2 reads FQNNGV. V was pared by 7 bases and J by 2 bases, with 14 bases between. CD45RO-negative, CCR7-selected cells formed the naive CD8 fraction, which excluded terminally differentiated effector memory CD45RA+ cells. This clonotype was sampled from a man in his late teens or twenties in good health. Some clones in this sample may be carry-over from other donors' samples. The sequenced material came from naive CD8+ T cells from PBMCs. V and J are TRBV11-2 and TRBJ2-5; D remains unclear. The CDR3 region is CASTSYGDQETQYF. The CDR3 nucleotides read TGTGCCAGCACCTCCTATGGGGATCAAGAGACCCAGTACTTC.